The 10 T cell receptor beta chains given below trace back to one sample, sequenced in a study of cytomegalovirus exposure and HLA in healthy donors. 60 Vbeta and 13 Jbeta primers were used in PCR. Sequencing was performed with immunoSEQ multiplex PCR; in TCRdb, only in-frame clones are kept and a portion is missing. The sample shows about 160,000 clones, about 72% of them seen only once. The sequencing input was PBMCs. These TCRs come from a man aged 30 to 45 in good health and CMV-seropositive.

The CDR3 region is CAWSQGRETQYF. CDR3 DNA: TGTGCCTGGAGTCAGGGGCGGGAGACCCAGTACTTC. The chain carries TRBV30 and TRBJ2-5; D may be TRBD1 (6 bases). V dropped 2 bases and J dropped 5 bases, with 9 bases sitting between them. The CDR3 spans 12 residues. CDR1 GTSNPN and CDR2 SVGIG come from the germline V gene (reference sequence).

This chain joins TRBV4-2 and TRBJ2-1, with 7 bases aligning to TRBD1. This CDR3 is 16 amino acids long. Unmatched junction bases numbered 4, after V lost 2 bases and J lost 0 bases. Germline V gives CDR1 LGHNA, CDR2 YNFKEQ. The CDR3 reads CASSQQDRSSYNEQFF. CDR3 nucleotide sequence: TGTGCCAGCAGCCAACAGGACAGGAGCTCCTACAATGAGCAGTTCTTC.

CDR3 sequence reads: CASSLAFSPLHF. For the CDR3, the DNA is TGTGCCAGCAGTTTAGCGTTTTCACCCCTCCACTTT. V gene TRBV28 combines with J gene TRBJ1-6; D is uncertain. The germline V gene encodes CDR1 MDHEN and CDR2 SYDVKM. The CDR3 is 12 residues long. V lost 2 bases and J 9 bases, leaving 5 bases between the germline ends.

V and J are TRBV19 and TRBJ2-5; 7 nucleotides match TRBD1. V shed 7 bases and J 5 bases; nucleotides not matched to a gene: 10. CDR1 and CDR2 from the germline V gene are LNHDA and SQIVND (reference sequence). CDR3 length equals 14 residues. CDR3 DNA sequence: TGTGCCAGTATTACGACAGGGCCGATGGAGACCCAGTACTTC. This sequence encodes CASITTGPMETQYF. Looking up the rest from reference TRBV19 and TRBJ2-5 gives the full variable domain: DGGITQSPKYLFRKEGQNVTLSCEQNLNHDAMYWYRQDPGQGLRLIYYSQIVNDFQKGDIAEGYSVSREKKESFPLTVTSAQKNPTAFYLCASITTGPMETQYFGPGTRLLVL.

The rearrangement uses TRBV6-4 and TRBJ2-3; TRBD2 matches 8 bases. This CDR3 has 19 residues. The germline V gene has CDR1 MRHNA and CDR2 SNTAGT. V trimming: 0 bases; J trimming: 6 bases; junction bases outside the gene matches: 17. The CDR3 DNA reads TGTGCCAGCAGTGACTCGACCCGGGGGGGCCCCCTCCACGGGGATACGCAGTATTTT. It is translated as CASSDSTRGGPLHGDTQYF.

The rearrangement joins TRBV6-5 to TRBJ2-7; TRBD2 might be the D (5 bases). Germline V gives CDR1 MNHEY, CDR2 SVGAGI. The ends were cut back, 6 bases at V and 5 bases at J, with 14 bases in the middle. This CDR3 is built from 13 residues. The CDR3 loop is CASRSGNKDEQYF. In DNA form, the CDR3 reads TGTGCCAGCAGATCGGGGAATAAGGACGAGCAGTACTTC.

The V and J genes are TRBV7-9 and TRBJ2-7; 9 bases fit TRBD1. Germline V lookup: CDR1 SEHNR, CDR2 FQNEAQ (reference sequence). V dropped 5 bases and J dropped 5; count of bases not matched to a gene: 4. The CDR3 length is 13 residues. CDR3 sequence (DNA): TGTGCCAGCAGCCCGTGGACAGGGGACGAGCAGTACTTC. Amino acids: CASSPWTGDEQYF.

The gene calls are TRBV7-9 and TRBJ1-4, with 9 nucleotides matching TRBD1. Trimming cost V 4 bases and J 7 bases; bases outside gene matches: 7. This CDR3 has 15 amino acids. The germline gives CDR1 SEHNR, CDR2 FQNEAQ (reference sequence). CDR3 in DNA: TGTGCCAGCAGCTCCCTGGGACAGGGTGCTGAAAAACTGTTTTTT. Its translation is CASSSLGQGAEKLFF.

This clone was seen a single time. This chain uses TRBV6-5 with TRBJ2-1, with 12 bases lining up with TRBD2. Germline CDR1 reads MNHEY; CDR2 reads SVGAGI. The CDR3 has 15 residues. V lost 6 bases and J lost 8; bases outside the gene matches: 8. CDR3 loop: CASSTLAGGPHEQFF. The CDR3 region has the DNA TGTGCCAGCAGCACCCTAGCGGGGGGGCCGCATGAGCAGTTCTTC.

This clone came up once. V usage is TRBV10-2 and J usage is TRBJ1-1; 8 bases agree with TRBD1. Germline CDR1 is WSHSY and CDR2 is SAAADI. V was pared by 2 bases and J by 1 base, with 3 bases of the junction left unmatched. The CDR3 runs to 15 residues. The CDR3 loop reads CASSETGGTNTEAFF. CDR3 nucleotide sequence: TGCGCCAGCAGTGAGACAGGGGGTACGAACACTGAAGCTTTCTTT.